The 8 T cell receptor beta chains in this list originate from one sample, sequenced in a study of metastatic and nonmetastatic thyroid tumors. TCRdb re-analyzed the PCR reads through MiXCR. The sample lists tens of thousands of clones, around 28% occurring once. Each patient came to thyroid surgery without any prior treatment (of any kind). What was sequenced was blood. The source of these receptors is a male donor with papillary thyroid cancer or a benign thyroid nodule (not recorded which). Some clones in this sample may be carry-over from other donors' samples.

The V and J genes are TRBV6-2 or TRBV6-3 and TRBJ1-2; 11 bases agree with TRBD1. The V segment lost 2 bases and the J segment 6 bases; nucleotides outside the gene matches: 5. CDR3 size: 15 residues. Germline CDR1 is MNHEY and CDR2 is SVGEGT. Here the CDR3 reads CASSYRTGGADGYTF. CDR3 bases: TGTGCCAGCAGTTACCGGACAGGGGGCGCTGATGGCTACACCTTC.

This clone came up a few times. This chain uses TRBV6-1 with TRBJ2-7, with TRBD1 identical over 7 bases. Germline V gene data show CDR1 as MNHNS and CDR2 as SASEGT. After removal of 2 bases from V and 5 bases from J, the junction contained 6 bases not matched to a gene. The CDR3 runs to 14 residues. CDR3 sequence (DNA): TGTGCCAGCAGTGAACCAGGGGGTATGGACGAGCAGTACTTC. Amino acid sequence: CASSEPGGMDEQYF.

In this sample, this clone turned up many times. V is TRBV25-1 and J is TRBJ1-4; D perhaps matches TRBD1 (6 bases). Germline CDR1 reads MGHDK; CDR2 reads SYGVNS. The length of the CDR3 is 17 residues. V lost 4 bases, J lost 6 bases, and 21 bases lay in between. Here the CDR3 reads CASSGYRENAVYEKLFF. The CDR3 DNA reads TGTGCCAGCAGTGGCTACAGGGAGAATGCCGTTTATGAAAAACTGTTTTTT.

This sequence joins TRBV9 and TRBJ1-5; D possibly corresponds to TRBD1 (6 bases). Germline V gene lookup returns CDR1 SGDLS and CDR2 YYNGEE. There are 16 residues in the CDR3. The V end lost 1 base, the J end lost 0 bases, and 11 bases lay between the germline ends. CDR3 in DNA: TGTGCCAGCAGCGTAAGGCAGGGGAGTAGCAATCAGCCCCAGCATTTT. Translation: CASSVRQGSSNQPQHF.

This clone occurred a few times. The CDR3 here is CASSESTGSYNEQFF. For the CDR3, the DNA is TGTGCCAGCAGTGAATCAACAGGCTCCTACAATGAGCAGTTCTTC. V usage is TRBV6-1 and J usage is TRBJ2-1; D might be TRBD1 (5 bases). CDR1 MNHNS and CDR2 SASEGT come from the germline V gene. The CDR3 contains 15 residues. V was cut by 2 bases and J by 0 bases, with 8 bases left in between.

The V and J genes are TRBV20-1 and TRBJ2-7, with 10 bases identical to TRBD1. Trimming cost V 4 bases and J 3 bases; bases outside gene matches: 6. Per germline, CDR1 DFQATT and CDR2 SNEGSKA (reference sequence). The CDR3 runs to 14 residues. CDR3: CSAIPTGGGYEQYF. The DNA for the CDR3 is TGCAGTGCTATACCGACAGGGGGCGGCTACGAGCAGTACTTC.

This clone was seen a few times. The gene calls are TRBV15 and TRBJ2-7, with D perhaps TRBD1 (6 bases). The CDR3 length is 13 residues. V lost 4 bases and J 3 bases, leaving 10 bases between the germline ends. Per germline, CDR1 LNHNV and CDR2 YYDKDF (reference sequence). The CDR3 loop is CATSTPGVYEQYF. The CDR3 DNA reads TGTGCCACCAGCACCCCAGGGGTCTACGAGCAGTACTTC.

The rearrangement uses TRBV4-1 and TRBJ2-7; unclear D gene. V was shortened by 1 base and J by 3 bases, with 13 bases between the two germline ends. The CDR3 has 15 residues. In germline, CDR1 is MGHRA, CDR2 YSYEKL. The CDR3 sequence: CASSQGAQSYYEQYF. CDR3 nucleotides: TGCGCCAGCAGCCAAGGGGCCCAGTCGTACTACGAGCAGTACTTC.